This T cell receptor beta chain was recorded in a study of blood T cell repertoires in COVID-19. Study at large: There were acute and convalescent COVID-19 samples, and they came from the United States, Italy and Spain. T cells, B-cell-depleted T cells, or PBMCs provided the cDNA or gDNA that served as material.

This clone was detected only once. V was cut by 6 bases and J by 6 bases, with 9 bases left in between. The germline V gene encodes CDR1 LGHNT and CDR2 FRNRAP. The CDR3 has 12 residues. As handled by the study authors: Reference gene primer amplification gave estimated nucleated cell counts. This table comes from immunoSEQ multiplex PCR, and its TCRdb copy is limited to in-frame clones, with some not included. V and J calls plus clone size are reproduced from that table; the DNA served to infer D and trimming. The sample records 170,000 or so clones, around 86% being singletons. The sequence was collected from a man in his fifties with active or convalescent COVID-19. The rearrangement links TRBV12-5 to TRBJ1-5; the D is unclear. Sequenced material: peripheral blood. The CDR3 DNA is TGTGCTAGTGGCCAGGACTTTCAGCCCCAGCATTTT. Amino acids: CASGQDFQPQHF.